This record looks at one TCR beta chain sequence and its context. This clone was detected only a few times. This clone's antigen is unknown. No much larger clone is present one base from it, and per-base qualities are unavailable. The data were obtained in a study of T cell responses to AZD1222 COVID-19 vaccine (dated by TCRdb to 2020 to 2022). As for the study more broadly: AZD1222 recipients whose second dose came at about 4 weeks and those whose second dose came at about 12 weeks were combined into one group, since spike-specific TCR depth and breadth did not differ between the two schedules. TCR sequencing covered more than 230 trial participants: approximately 200 given two doses of AZD1222 and approximately 26 given two doses of MenACWY control vaccine. Enrollment into the trials was organized by age into subgroups of 18-55, 56-69 and 70-plus years, and those subgroups contained roughly 150, 30 and 60 TCR-sequenced participants, respectively. Overall study outcomes, separate from this receptor: The 56-69-year group was small, and its depth increase did not reach significance, likely because of low power. Spike-specific TCR breadth and depth rose significantly after two AZD1222 doses compared with day 0 and with MenACWY recipients. Conclusions about previously exposed vaccinees were limited because only six AZD1222 recipients were SARS-CoV-2 seropositive at baseline. Vaccine-associated CD4 TCRs spanned the whole spike protein, with dominant responses in regions 160-218 and 743-854. Epitopes outside the regions mutated in the B.1.351 and B.1.1.7 variants were reportedly recognized by nearly half of the unique spike-specific TCRs. Participants were mostly white British and included more females than males, and it was suggested by the authors that clonal diversity may have been underestimated. Because no day 14 peak-response samples were available, the repertoires could be characterized only after the peak T cell response.

CDR1 and CDR2 were assigned from the germline V gene (reference sequence) as MNHNY and SVGAGI. The cysteine opens and the phenylalanine closes a CDR3 of 13 amino acids. CDR3 DNA only is kept here, 39 bases in frame from base 1. The V end loses 10 bases and the J end loses 1 base, and a stretch of 13 bases separates them. The CDR3 regions of human TCRbeta chains were analyzed by immunosequencing. The study's own analysis went as follows. TCRs in the repertoires were matched against a reference library of SARS-CoV-2-specific TCRs that had been generated with the MIRA antigen-specificity platform. Breadth was defined as the fraction of unique TCRs that were SARS-CoV-2-associated, and depth was defined as the fraction of total T cells that were SARS-CoV-2-associated. Using the MIRA data, each spike-specific TCR was mapped to the spike region that the TCR reacts to and placed in a CD4 or CD8 class. Log10-transformed breadth and depth values were compared by one-way ANOVA with Sidak's multiple comparisons tests. TCRdb re-hosts the immuneACCESS table, in-frame sequences only. Its copies lack some clones; in the studies checked, an unresolved V gene accounts for under half of them, and the cause for the rest is not known. V, J and clone size were drawn from that table, and D and trimming were deduced from the DNA. The sample contains 100,000 to 120,000 clones, nearly 90% of them found a single time. Clones ranked in the top ten supply around 3% of the sample.

The sample's time point, from its label and the paper: baseline before first vaccination. Vaccinee samples were obtained from the UK trials COV001 and COV002, which included a single-blind randomized controlled phase 2/3 trial of AZD1222 (ChAdOx1 nCoV-19) in healthy adults. Trial participant PBMC samples were collected at day 0 and day 28 after the second dose for TCRbeta chain sequencing. This chain joins TRBV6-6 to TRBJ1-1, with TRBD1 as a weak D call on 6 bases. This clonotype was sampled from an adult in good health. The material sequenced was peripheral blood, taken on day 0 of AZD1222 vaccination. The CDR3 amino acid sequence is: CATLGHENTEAFF. The DNA reads as follows: TGTGCCACCTTGGGACATGAGAACACTGAAGCTTTCTTT.